This T cell receptor (beta chain) was sequenced for a study of blood T cell repertoires in COVID-19. In the study overall: T cells, B-cell-depleted T cells, or PBMCs provided the cDNA or gDNA that served as material.

With 10 bases clipped from V and 11 bases from J, the junction kept 12 bases outside the gene matches. This CDR3 is 12 amino acids long. Germline V gene lookup returns CDR1 LNHDA and CDR2 SQIVND (reference sequence). Original processing notes: Reference gene primer amplification yielded estimated nucleated cell counts. Profiled with immunoSEQ multiplex PCR; TCRdb holds only in-frame clones, not every one. V, J and clone size derive from that table, while D and trimming were established from the DNA sequence. The data hold 300,000 to 450,000 clones, with about 87% observed a single time. V usage is TRBV19 and J usage is TRBJ1-1, with TRBD1 identical over 8 bases. The source is a human donor in a cohort sampled during active COVID-19. Sequenced input: peripheral blood. This CDR3 reads CATMDRVNGAFF. The CDR3 DNA follows: TGTGCCACCATGGACAGGGTTAACGGCGCTTTCTTT.